This T cell receptor (beta chain) was found in a study of shared clonotypes between healthy human individuals. Study-level points and caveats: Non-shared clonotypes displayed generation probabilities falling below those of clonotypes present in all four donors. Larger richness was generally estimated for naive than memory subsets. Clonotype sharing among the donors was expected to vary with sequencing depth.

Caucasian adults living in Nashville, Tennessee, provided all samples. The V gene lost 7 bases and the J gene lost 3 bases, with 16 bases spanning the gap. The V gene's germline CDR1 is MNHNS and CDR2 SASEGT. This CDR3 spans 14 amino acids. The data were produced by immunoSEQ multiplex PCR, yet TCRdb's version contains in-frame clones alone and is incomplete. The sample includes 2 million to 2.5 million clones, approximately 95% seen only once; the top ten take about 0.39%. As to this clone: The antigen is unknown.

The sample comprised naive CD4+ T cells from PBMCs. Subset of the sample: CD45RA+ positively selected. The sequence came from a man between 18 and 35 years old in good health. Some clones in this sample may be carry-over from other donors' samples. This chain links TRBV6-1 with TRBJ2-7; tentative D call: TRBD2 (5 bases). The CDR3 here is CASTVVLGLYEQYF. In DNA form, the CDR3 reads TGTGCCAGCACAGTGGTCCTCGGACTCTACGAGCAGTACTTC.